Listed below are T cell receptor beta chains from one sample, sequenced in a study of cytomegalovirus exposure and HLA in healthy donors. TCRdb's copy holds only in-frame clones and misses some; the assay was immunoSEQ multiplex PCR. The sample comprises some 150,000 clones, around 80% of which are singletons, and about a tenth rests with the top ten. The sample was PBMCs. The source is a man between 18 and 29 years old in good health and CMV-seropositive. The CDR3 runs from the conserved cysteine through the conserved F or W. The D gene is left open where the match is weak. Expanded clones are given a class, and other clones once, few, many or no size at all.

d_gene: TRBD1
j_gene: TRBJ1-5
v_gene: TRBV10-3
abundance: NA
CDR3aa: CAISVSQGAGQPQHF
CDR3nt: TGTGCCATCAGTGTCTCACAGGGGGCAGGGCAGCCCCAGCATTTT

d_gene: NA
j_gene: TRBJ1-1
v_gene: TRBV29-1
abundance: NA
CDR3aa: CSGDRTSGTEAFF
CDR3nt: TGCAGCGGCGACAGGACTTCGGGAACTGAAGCTTTCTTT

d_gene: NA
j_gene: TRBJ1-1
v_gene: TRBV30
abundance: NA
CDR3aa: CAWSPSNFEAFF
CDR3nt: TGTGCCTGGAGTCCAAGTAACTTTGAAGCTTTCTTT

d_gene: NA
j_gene: TRBJ2-3
v_gene: TRBV5-5
abundance: NA
CDR3aa: CASREGYGEGTDTQYF
CDR3nt: TGTGCCAGCAGGGAGGGGTATGGAGAGGGCACAGATACGCAGTATTTT

d_gene: TRBD2
j_gene: TRBJ2-4
v_gene: TRBV16
abundance: NA
CDR3aa: CASSLRAGEDIQYF
CDR3nt: TGTGCCAGCAGCCTACGGGCGGGAGAAGACATTCAGTACTTC

d_gene: TRBD2
j_gene: TRBJ2-2
v_gene: TRBV5-5
abundance: NA
CDR3aa: CASSSGGLAFTGELFF
CDR3nt: TGTGCCAGCAGCTCGGGGGGACTAGCGTTCACCGGGGAGCTGTTTTTT

d_gene: NA
j_gene: TRBJ1-4
v_gene: TRBV14
abundance: few
CDR3aa: CASSQETGRKLFF
CDR3nt: TGTGCCAGCAGCCAAGAAACAGGACGAAAACTGTTTTTT

d_gene: NA
j_gene: TRBJ1-1
v_gene: TRBV6-1
abundance: NA
CDR3aa: CASLITPVHTEAFF
CDR3nt: TGTGCCAGCCTTATAACACCCGTCCACACTGAAGCTTTCTTT

d_gene: NA
j_gene: TRBJ2-7
v_gene: TRBV21-1
abundance: once
CDR3aa: CASSKARSSGLEQYF
CDR3nt: TGTGCCAGCAGCAAAGCGCGTTCTAGCGGACTCGAGCAGTACTTC

d_gene: TRBD2
j_gene: TRBJ2-7
v_gene: TRBV29-1
abundance: NA
CDR3aa: CSVITSAYYEQYF
CDR3nt: TGCAGCGTGATAACTAGCGCGTACTACGAGCAGTACTTC

d_gene: NA
j_gene: TRBJ2-7
v_gene: TRBV7-9
abundance: few
CDR3aa: CASSLAGGKRSYEQYF
CDR3nt: TGTGCCAGCAGCTTAGCAGGCGGGAAACGATCCTACGAGCAGTACTTC

d_gene: NA
j_gene: TRBJ2-1
v_gene: TRBV4-1
abundance: NA
CDR3aa: CASSQTLTDNEQFF
CDR3nt: TGCGCCAGCAGCCAAACCCTTACAGACAATGAGCAGTTCTTC

d_gene: NA
j_gene: TRBJ1-4
v_gene: TRBV4-1
abundance: NA
CDR3aa: CASSQFPVREAGEKLFF
CDR3nt: TGCGCCAGCAGCCAGTTCCCAGTTCGGGAGGCAGGGGAAAAACTGTTTTTT

d_gene: TRBD2
j_gene: TRBJ2-2
v_gene: TRBV5-1
abundance: NA
CDR3aa: CASSPREANTGELFF
CDR3nt: TGCGCCAGCAGCCCCCGGGAGGCGAACACCGGGGAGCTGTTTTTT

d_gene: TRBD1
j_gene: TRBJ1-2
v_gene: TRBV7-9
abundance: NA
CDR3aa: CASSTGQGGIYGYTF
CDR3nt: TGTGCCAGCAGCACCGGACAGGGCGGAATCTATGGCTACACCTTC

d_gene: TRBD1
j_gene: TRBJ2-7
v_gene: TRBV10-3
abundance: NA
CDR3aa: CALARDRSSYEQYF
CDR3nt: TGTGCCTTAGCCCGGGACAGGTCCTCCTACGAGCAGTACTTC

d_gene: NA
j_gene: TRBJ2-3
v_gene: TRBV29-1
abundance: NA
CDR3aa: CSVEGQGNTDTQYF
CDR3nt: TGCAGCGTTGAGGGGCAGGGGAACACAGATACGCAGTATTTT

d_gene: NA
j_gene: TRBJ1-2
v_gene: TRBV15
abundance: NA
CDR3aa: CATTTGDYRERLYGYTF
CDR3nt: TGTGCCACCACCACGGGCGATTACAGGGAAAGGCTTTATGGCTACACCTTC

d_gene: NA
j_gene: TRBJ2-7
v_gene: TRBV9
abundance: once
CDR3aa: CASSVGASFGEQYF
CDR3nt: TGTGCCAGCAGCGTAGGGGCTAGCTTCGGCGAGCAGTACTTC

d_gene: NA
j_gene: TRBJ2-2
v_gene: TRBV19
abundance: NA
CDR3aa: CASSTVKNTGELFF
CDR3nt: TGTGCCAGTAGTACAGTGAAGAACACCGGGGAGCTGTTTTTT

d_gene: TRBD2
j_gene: TRBJ2-1
v_gene: TRBV4-1
abundance: NA
CDR3aa: CASSQDRTSGRMYNEQFF
CDR3nt: TGCGCCAGCAGCCAAGATCGGACTAGCGGACGAATGTACAATGAGCAGTTCTTC

d_gene: NA
j_gene: TRBJ1-5
v_gene: TRBV2
abundance: NA
CDR3aa: CASSGTGSQPQHF
CDR3nt: TGTGCCAGCAGTGGAACAGGGAGTCAGCCCCAGCATTTT

d_gene: TRBD1
j_gene: TRBJ2-3
v_gene: TRBV5-8
abundance: NA
CDR3aa: CASRGRQGASTDTQYF
CDR3nt: TGTGCCAGCAGGGGAAGACAGGGGGCGAGTACAGATACGCAGTATTTT

d_gene: TRBD1
j_gene: TRBJ1-5
v_gene: TRBV5-1
abundance: NA
CDR3aa: CASSLGTGRYNQPQHF
CDR3nt: TGCGCCAGCAGCCTCGGGACAGGGAGGTACAATCAGCCCCAGCATTTT

d_gene: TRBD2
j_gene: TRBJ2-5
v_gene: TRBV11-3
abundance: NA
CDR3aa: CASSLVSGGEETQYF
CDR3nt: TGTGCCAGCAGCTTAGTTTCGGGAGGGGAGGAGACCCAGTACTTC

d_gene: NA
j_gene: TRBJ2-5
v_gene: TRBV7-9
abundance: NA
CDR3aa: CASSTMTGYQETQYF
CDR3nt: TGTGCCAGCAGCACGATGACAGGCTACCAAGAGACCCAGTACTTC

d_gene: TRBD2
j_gene: TRBJ2-6
v_gene: TRBV2
abundance: NA
CDR3aa: CASSVLAGVPGANVLTF
CDR3nt: TGTGCCAGCAGTGTGCTAGCGGGAGTCCCTGGGGCCAACGTCCTGACTTTC

d_gene: NA
j_gene: TRBJ2-1
v_gene: TRBV19
abundance: NA
CDR3aa: CASSLSGRYNEQFF
CDR3nt: TGTGCCAGTAGTCTATCCGGGAGATACAATGAGCAGTTCTTC

d_gene: NA
j_gene: TRBJ1-2
v_gene: TRBV6-6
abundance: NA
CDR3aa: CASTTGFGYTF
CDR3nt: TGTGCCAGCACCACGGGATTTGGCTACACCTTC

d_gene: NA
j_gene: TRBJ1-5
v_gene: TRBV4-2
abundance: once
CDR3aa: CASSQEDSMMNQPQHF
CDR3nt: TGTGCCAGCAGCCAAGAGGACAGCATGATGAATCAGCCCCAGCATTTT

d_gene: TRBD1
j_gene: TRBJ1-2
v_gene: TRBV30
abundance: NA
CDR3aa: CALDRANYGYTF
CDR3nt: TGTGCCCTTGACAGGGCTAACTATGGCTACACCTTC

d_gene: TRBD2
j_gene: TRBJ2-1
v_gene: TRBV5-1
abundance: NA
CDR3aa: CASSLGSSGSYNEQFF
CDR3nt: TGCGCCAGCAGCTTGGGGTCGAGCGGGAGCTACAATGAGCAGTTCTTC

d_gene: NA
j_gene: TRBJ2-1
v_gene: TRBV7-8
abundance: NA
CDR3aa: CASSLDPSSYNEQFF
CDR3nt: TGTGCCAGCAGCTTAGACCCTAGCTCCTACAATGAGCAGTTCTTC

d_gene: NA
j_gene: TRBJ2-3
v_gene: TRBV19
abundance: NA
CDR3aa: CASMGLDLNIDTQYF
CDR3nt: TGTGCCAGTATGGGACTCGACCTGAATATAGATACGCAGTATTTT

d_gene: NA
j_gene: TRBJ1-6
v_gene: TRBV5-3
abundance: NA
CDR3aa: CARSLAGVDSPLHF
CDR3nt: TGTGCCAGAAGCTTGGCAGGGGTTGATTCACCCCTCCACTTT

d_gene: TRBD1
j_gene: TRBJ2-7
v_gene: TRBV29-1
abundance: NA
CDR3aa: CSATRETGGSEQYF
CDR3nt: TGCAGCGCCACACGGGAGACAGGGGGGTCCGAGCAGTACTTC

d_gene: NA
j_gene: TRBJ1-1
v_gene: TRBV27
abundance: NA
CDR3aa: CASSLGPNTEAFF
CDR3nt: TGTGCCAGCAGTTTAGGGCCGAACACTGAAGCTTTCTTT

d_gene: NA
j_gene: TRBJ2-7
v_gene: TRBV2
abundance: NA
CDR3aa: CASSEDQYRVSYEQYF
CDR3nt: TGTGCCAGCAGTGAGGACCAGTACAGGGTCTCGTACGAGCAGTACTTC

d_gene: TRBD1
j_gene: TRBJ1-2
v_gene: TRBV6-1
abundance: NA
CDR3aa: CASTGQVDGYTF
CDR3nt: TGTGCCAGTACTGGACAGGTTGATGGCTACACCTTC

d_gene: NA
j_gene: TRBJ2-5
v_gene: TRBV11-3
abundance: NA
CDR3aa: CASSLGTRYSGETQYF
CDR3nt: TGTGCCAGCAGCTTAGGAACACGGTACAGCGGCGAGACCCAGTACTTC

d_gene: TRBD2
j_gene: TRBJ2-1
v_gene: TRBV4-1
abundance: NA
CDR3aa: CASSQDPRGGGAYNEQFF
CDR3nt: TGCGCCAGCAGCCAAGATCCTCGAGGCGGGGGGGCCTACAATGAGCAGTTCTTC

d_gene: TRBD1
j_gene: TRBJ2-2
v_gene: TRBV6-1
abundance: NA
CDR3aa: CASSEQDRGEFFPGELFF
CDR3nt: TGTGCCAGCAGTGAACAGGACAGGGGGGAGTTTTTTCCCGGGGAGCTGTTTTTT

d_gene: NA
j_gene: TRBJ2-4
v_gene: TRBV9
abundance: NA
CDR3aa: CASSKGGDIQYF
CDR3nt: TGTGCCAGCAGCAAAGGGGGAGACATTCAGTACTTC

d_gene: TRBD1
j_gene: TRBJ1-3
v_gene: TRBV11-2
abundance: NA
CDR3aa: CASSLGTGDGNTIYF
CDR3nt: TGTGCCAGCAGCCTGGGGACAGGGGATGGAAACACCATATATTTT

d_gene: TRBD1
j_gene: TRBJ2-7
v_gene: TRBV12-5
abundance: NA
CDR3aa: CASGLFPGTAYEQYF
CDR3nt: TGTGCTAGTGGTTTGTTTCCCGGGACAGCCTACGAGCAGTACTTC

d_gene: TRBD2
j_gene: TRBJ2-1
v_gene: TRBV6-1
abundance: NA
CDR3aa: CASSEVGTSGGDGEQFF
CDR3nt: TGTGCCAGCAGTGAAGTCGGGACTAGCGGGGGGGACGGCGAGCAGTTCTTC

d_gene: NA
j_gene: TRBJ1-1
v_gene: TRBV2
abundance: few
CDR3aa: CASSTERRNTEAFF
CDR3nt: TGTGCCAGCTCCACCGAGAGGCGGAACACTGAAGCTTTCTTT

d_gene: NA
j_gene: TRBJ1-1
v_gene: TRBV11-2
abundance: NA
CDR3aa: CASSLAGMNTEAFF
CDR3nt: TGTGCCAGCAGCTTGGCAGGTATGAACACTGAAGCTTTCTTT

d_gene: TRBD1
j_gene: TRBJ1-1
v_gene: TRBV30
abundance: NA
CDR3aa: CAWSLTGETEAFF
CDR3nt: TGTGCCTGGAGTTTGACAGGGGAAACTGAAGCTTTCTTT

d_gene: NA
j_gene: TRBJ1-1
v_gene: TRBV7-2
abundance: NA
CDR3aa: CASSPDRMNTEAFF
CDR3nt: TGTGCCAGCAGCCCTGACAGGATGAACACTGAAGCTTTCTTT

d_gene: TRBD2
j_gene: TRBJ2-1
v_gene: TRBV11-2
abundance: NA
CDR3aa: CASSLQGLAGGMGHNEQFF
CDR3nt: TGTGCCAGCAGCTTACAGGGACTAGCGGGAGGAATGGGGCACAATGAGCAGTTCTTC

d_gene: NA
j_gene: TRBJ1-1
v_gene: TRBV5-4
abundance: once
CDR3aa: CASSLFRAEAFF
CDR3nt: TGTGCCAGCAGCTTGTTCCGGGCTGAAGCTTTCTTT

d_gene: NA
j_gene: TRBJ2-4
v_gene: TRBV15
abundance: NA
CDR3aa: CATSSPGEKNSQYF
CDR3nt: TGTGCCACCAGCTCCCCGGGGGAGAAAAACAGTCAGTACTTC

d_gene: NA
j_gene: TRBJ1-1
v_gene: TRBV7-9
abundance: NA
CDR3aa: CASSSELNTEAFF
CDR3nt: TGTGCCAGCAGCTCTGAGCTGAACACTGAAGCTTTCTTT

d_gene: TRBD1
j_gene: TRBJ2-1
v_gene: TRBV27
abundance: NA
CDR3aa: CASSSGQGRVNEQFF
CDR3nt: TGTGCCAGCAGTTCGGGACAGGGACGAGTCAATGAGCAGTTCTTC

d_gene: NA
j_gene: TRBJ1-5
v_gene: TRBV7-2
abundance: NA
CDR3aa: CASSPAGRSNQPQHF
CDR3nt: TGTGCCAGCAGCCCGGCGGGACGGAGCAATCAGCCCCAGCATTTT

d_gene: NA
j_gene: TRBJ2-1
v_gene: TRBV2
abundance: NA
CDR3aa: CASIGGRYNEQFF
CDR3nt: TGTGCCAGCATAGGCGGGCGGTACAATGAGCAGTTCTTC

d_gene: NA
j_gene: TRBJ2-3
v_gene: TRBV6-1
abundance: few
CDR3aa: CATYGLNTDTQYF
CDR3nt: TGTGCCACCTATGGGCTTAACACAGATACGCAGTATTTT

d_gene: NA
j_gene: TRBJ1-6
v_gene: TRBV5-1
abundance: NA
CDR3aa: CASSGAGALNRNSPLHF
CDR3nt: TGCGCCAGCAGCGGGGCAGGGGCCCTCAATCGTAATTCACCCCTCCACTTT

d_gene: TRBD2
j_gene: TRBJ2-2
v_gene: TRBV4-2
abundance: NA
CDR3aa: CASSLLAGEDTGELFF
CDR3nt: TGTGCCAGCAGCCTACTAGCGGGAGAAGACACCGGGGAGCTGTTTTTT